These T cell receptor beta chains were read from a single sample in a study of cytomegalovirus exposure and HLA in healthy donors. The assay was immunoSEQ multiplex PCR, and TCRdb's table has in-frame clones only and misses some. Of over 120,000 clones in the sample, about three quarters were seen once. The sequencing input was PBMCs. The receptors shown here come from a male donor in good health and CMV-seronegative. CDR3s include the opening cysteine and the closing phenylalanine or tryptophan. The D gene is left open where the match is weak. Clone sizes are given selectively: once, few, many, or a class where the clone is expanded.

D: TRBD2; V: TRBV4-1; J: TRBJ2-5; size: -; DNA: TGCGCCAGCAGCCTACTTACAGCGGGGGGGCTCGGGGAGACCCAGTACTTC; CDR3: CASSLLTAGGLGETQYF
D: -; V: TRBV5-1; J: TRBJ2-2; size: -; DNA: TGCGCCAGCAGCTTGGGGAAGAGGACGGGGGACCTCACCGGGGAGCTGTTTTTT; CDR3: CASSLGKRTGDLTGELFF
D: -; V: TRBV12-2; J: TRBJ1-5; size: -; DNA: TGTGCAAGTCGCCCCAACAGGGGGCAGATTTGCCATAGCAATCAGCCCCAGCATTTT; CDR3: CASRPNRGQICHSNQPQHF
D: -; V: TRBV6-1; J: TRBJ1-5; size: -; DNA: TGTGCCGCCAGGGACACCGGCAATCAGCCCCAGCATTTT; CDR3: CAARDTGNQPQHF
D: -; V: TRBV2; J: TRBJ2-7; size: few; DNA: TGTGCCAGCCGGCCCGGGGGACTCTCCTACGAGCAGTACTTC; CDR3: CASRPGGLSYEQYF
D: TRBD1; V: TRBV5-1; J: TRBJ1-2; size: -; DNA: TGCGCCAGCAGCCGGGCGACAGGGGCGGGTAACTATGGCTACACCTTC; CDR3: CASSRATGAGNYGYTF
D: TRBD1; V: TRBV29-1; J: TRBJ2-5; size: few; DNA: TGCAGCGAGGGACAGCCGGGTGTGGAGACCCAGTACTTC; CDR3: CSEGQPGVETQYF
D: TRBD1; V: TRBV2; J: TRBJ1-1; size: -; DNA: TGTGCCAGCAACGGACAGGCAATGAACACTGAAGCTTTCTTT; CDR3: CASNGQAMNTEAFF
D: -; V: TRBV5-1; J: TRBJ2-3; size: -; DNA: TGCGCCAGCAGCTTGAGGGGACTTAACACAGATACGCAGTATTTT; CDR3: CASSLRGLNTDTQYF
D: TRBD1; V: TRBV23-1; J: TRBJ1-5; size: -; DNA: TGCGCCAACCCACAGGGGGCAGATCAGCCCCAGCATTTT; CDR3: CANPQGADQPQHF
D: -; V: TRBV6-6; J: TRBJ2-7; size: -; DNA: TGTGCCAGCAGTTACTCGTTCGGGATGGAGAACGAGCAGTACTTC; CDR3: CASSYSFGMENEQYF
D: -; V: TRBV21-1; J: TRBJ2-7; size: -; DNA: TGTGCCACAACATTCTCCGGGACAGTCTCCTACGAGCAGTACTTC; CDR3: CATTFSGTVSYEQYF
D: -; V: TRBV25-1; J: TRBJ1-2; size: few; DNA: TGTGCCACCCAGATCGGGGACTATGGCTACACCTTC; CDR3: CATQIGDYGYTF
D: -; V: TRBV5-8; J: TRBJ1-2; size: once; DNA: TGTGCCAGCAGCCCCGACAGGATCTATGGCTACACCTTC; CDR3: CASSPDRIYGYTF
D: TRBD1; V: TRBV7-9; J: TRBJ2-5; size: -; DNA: TGTGCCAGCAAGTGGCTGCGGGAGTTCACAGGGGGCGAGACCCAGTACTTC; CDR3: CASKWLREFTGGETQYF
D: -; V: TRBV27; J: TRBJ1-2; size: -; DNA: TGTGCCAGCAGTTTATCCGGCAGGGGTGGAGGCTACACCTTC; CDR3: CASSLSGRGGGYTF